This T cell receptor beta chain was recorded in a study of metastatic and nonmetastatic thyroid tumors. Study background: Blood and tumor or nodule tissue repertoires from malignant and benign thyroid patients were compared. Study results and limitations: According to reports, the diversity of TCR beta was significantly higher in malignant thyroid tumors than in benign nodules, and this held in both blood and tumor samples.

All patients were untreated before thyroid surgery. In its sample, this clone was seen many times. Its antigen is unidentified. The CDR3 totals 16 residues. J lost 8 bases, V lost 4 bases, and 11 bases had no gene match. The germline CDR1 and CDR2 sequences are MNHNS and SASEGT. Methods used by the authors: A classifier of distant metastasis in papillary thyroid cancer was built from CDR3 differences (across clinicopathological groups). TCRdb re-analyzed the PCR reads through MiXCR. TCRdb, not the original authors, processed these V and J calls. This sample has around 59,000 clones, with around 15% found just once.

Input material: blood. This rearrangement joins TRBV6-1 to TRBJ2-1, with 10 bases aligning to TRBD2. The receptor comes from a male donor with papillary thyroid cancer or a benign thyroid nodule (not recorded which). Some clones in this sample may be carry-over from other donors' samples. The CDR3: CASSAGAGGPSDEQFF. The CDR3 coding sequence is TGTGCCAGCAGTGCAGGAGCGGGAGGGCCTTCGGATGAGCAGTTCTTC.